This TCR beta chain came from a study of immune heterogeneity within non-small cell lung tumors. V lost 2 bases to trimming and J lost 5 bases; unmatched junction nucleotides: 8. In germline, CDR1 is LGHDT, CDR2 YNNKEL (reference sequence). The CDR3 is made up of 16 amino acids. At about 600 ng per sample, bulk tumor genomic DNA provided the template. Surgical sampling yielded several biopsies per primary tumor (spaced far apart). Each patient presented with untreated, newly diagnosed non-small cell lung cancer and received curative surgery. CDR3 of TCR beta was amplified by multiplex PCR that used 32 V and 13 J primers. Using its own MiXCR run on the multiplex PCR reads, TCRdb lists one record per CDR3 protein. The table lists about 22,000 distinct CDR3 sequences, 25% to 30% of them singletons.

This chain links TRBV3-1 with TRBJ2-5; 10 nucleotides agree with TRBD1. The source of this sequence is a man aged 40-50 years with non-small cell lung cancer. The specimen sequenced was lung tumor tissue. This chain's CDR3 is CASSQPRTGGTETQYF. The CDR3 DNA sequence: TGTGCCAGCAGCCAACCCAGGACAGGGGGGACTGAGACCCAGTACTTC.